One sample yielded the 19 T cell receptor beta chains listed below, sequenced in a study of T-cell memory formation after mild COVID-19. MiXCR, applied by TCRdb to the 5' RACE reads, yields one record per CDR3 protein. The sample holds fewer than 500,000 distinct CDR3 sequences; approximately 25% are singletons and the top ten take 12%. Sequenced sample: PBMCs or a T cell subset sorted from them (not recorded which). Every receptor here comes from an adult woman who had mild COVID-19 (a few samples of this study predate the infection). Cell type and time point are not known.

The V and J genes are TRBV27 and TRBJ2-5, with 14 positions matching TRBD2. CDR3 length: 15 amino acids. J was trimmed by 5 bases and V by 5 bases; bases with no gene match: 4. Per germline, CDR1 MNHEY and CDR2 SMNVEV (reference sequence). The CDR3 DNA reads TGTGCCAGCAGTGCCGGGACTAGCGGGGGTGAGACCCAGTACTTC. It yields the protein CASSAGTSGGETQYF.

This clonotype was counted a few times. V is TRBV5-1 and J is TRBJ2-3; no reliable D call. The ends were cut back, 4 bases at V and 2 bases at J, with 11 bases in the middle. CDR3 length: 14 amino acids. In germline, CDR1 is SGHRS, CDR2 YFSETQ. CDR3 coding DNA: TGCGCCAGCAGCAGGTTAGGGAACACAGATACGCAGTATTTT. The encoded protein is CASSRLGNTDTQYF.

In DNA, the CDR3 is TGTGCCAGTAGTATCCGCGGGAGCCATGCAGATACGCAGTATTTT. This gives the protein CASSIRGSHADTQYF. The chain couples TRBV19 to TRBJ2-3; 7 nucleotides line up with TRBD2. The germline V gene encodes CDR1 LNHDA and CDR2 SQIVND (reference sequence). J gave up 4 bases and V 3 bases, and 7 bases lay outside the gene matches. The CDR3 covers 15 residues.

The genes are TRBV12-3 or TRBV12-4 and TRBJ2-3, with a tentative D call TRBD2 (5 bases). Trimming stripped 8 bases from V and 4 bases from J, with 13 bases between. The CDR3 runs to 13 residues. The CDR3 nucleotides are TGTGCCAGCCGTGGACTTGCCGCAGATACGCAGTATTTT. Its translation: CASRGLAADTQYF.

This clonotype has just a few counts. The chain combines TRBV7-8 with TRBJ2-1, with a weak D call TRBD1 (6 bases). Looked up from germline, CDR1 is SGHVS and CDR2 is FQNEAQ. V was clipped by 5 bases and J by 10 bases, with 12 bases between them. The CDR3 contains 12 residues. For the CDR3, the DNA is TGTGCCAGCAGCCAAACAGGGCTGGAGCAGTTCTTC. Translated: CASSQTGLEQFF.

This clonotype has a handful of counts. The rearrangement uses TRBV15 and TRBJ2-7; D may correspond to TRBD1 or TRBD2 (5 bases each). CDR3 length: 14 residues. Deletions cut 2 bases from V and 4 bases from J, with 12 bases between. Looked up from germline, CDR1 is LNHNV and CDR2 is YYDKDF (reference sequence). The CDR3 region has the DNA TGTGCCACCAGCAGACGGGGACCTGGGTACGAGCAGTACTTC. Its translation: CATSRRGPGYEQYF.

There are many counts of this clonotype. The genes are TRBV5-1 and TRBJ2-3; D ambiguous. The CDR3 contains 17 residues. V shed 0 bases and J shed 1 base, with 15 bases lying between them. Germline V CDR1 and CDR2: SGHRS, YFSETQ. This CDR3 reads CASSLGALPAGTDTQYF. CDR3 DNA: TGCGCCAGCAGCTTGGGGGCCCTCCCCGCGGGCACAGATACGCAGTATTTT.

The chain recombines TRBV20-1 with TRBJ2-2; 8 nucleotides align to TRBD1. After removal of 3 bases from V and 3 bases from J, the junction contained 6 bases not matched to a gene. The CDR3 runs 15 residues. CDR1 and CDR2 (germline): DFQATT, SNEGSKA (reference sequence). The CDR3: CSASPQGADTGELFF. For the CDR3, the DNA is TGCAGTGCTAGTCCTCAGGGGGCGGACACCGGGGAGCTGTTTTTT.

This clonotype was seen more than once but under ten times. The chain joins TRBV6-6 to TRBJ2-3; the D gene could be TRBD1 or TRBD2 (6 bases each). The V and J ends lost 5 bases and 0 bases respectively, with 18 bases between them. Germline V lookup: CDR1 MNHNY, CDR2 SVGAGI (reference sequence). The CDR3 is 17 residues long. Here the CDR3 reads CASSPHPGATSTDTQYF. The CDR3 region has the DNA TGTGCCAGCAGTCCCCATCCGGGGGCTACTAGCACAGATACGCAGTATTTT.

This clonotype came up a few times. The V and J genes are TRBV29-1 and TRBJ1-5; D call uncertain. V was trimmed by 4 bases and J by 3 bases, leaving 10 bases between them. The CDR3 is 13 amino acids. Germline lookup yields CDR1 SQVTM and CDR2 ANQGSEA. The CDR3 loop reads CSVGGGDNQPQHF. DNA for the CDR3: TGCAGCGTTGGCGGAGGCGACAATCAGCCCCAGCATTTT.

A few counts support this clonotype. The chain combines TRBV11-3 with TRBJ2-7, with 14 bases fitting TRBD2. Germline CDR1 SGHNT, CDR2 YENEEA. The J segment lost 6 bases and the V segment lost 5 bases, leaving 3 bases of the junction unmatched. The CDR3 runs to 14 residues. The CDR3 spells CASSVGLAGGEQYF. In DNA, the CDR3 is TGTGCCAGCAGCGTAGGACTAGCGGGAGGCGAGCAGTACTTC.

The chain joins TRBV20-1 to TRBJ2-7, with 8 bases lining up with TRBD2. The J segment lost 0 bases and the V segment lost 1 base, leaving 5 bases of the junction unmatched. The CDR3 extends over 15 amino acids. Germline V gene sequence: CDR1 DFQATT, CDR2 SNEGSKA (reference sequence). The CDR3 region is CSARGPGGDSYEQYF. The CDR3 region has the DNA TGCAGTGCTAGAGGCCCGGGAGGGGACTCCTACGAGCAGTACTTC.

This clonotype has just a few counts. The chain employs TRBV7-8 and TRBJ2-1, with no clear D. V lost 5 bases and J lost 7, with 21 bases in between. The CDR3 runs to 16 residues. Germline V gives CDR1 SGHVS, CDR2 FQNEAQ. The CDR3 DNA reads TGTGCCAGCAGCCCAAGGCGTATTGTACGACGAAATGAGCAGTTCTTC. Amino acids: CASSPRRIVRRNEQFF.

This clonotype occurred many times. The rearrangement joins TRBV5-1 to TRBJ2-5, with D possibly matching TRBD1 (6 bases). The CDR3 consists of 13 residues. Germline values: CDR1 SGHRS, CDR2 YFSETQ. V lost 2 bases, J lost 3 bases, and 8 bases lay in between. In DNA, the CDR3 is TGCGCCAGCAGCTTTGGGGGCGAAGAGACCCAGTACTTC. This codes for CASSFGGEETQYF.

The chain joins TRBV15 to TRBJ2-7; TRBD1 matches 7 bases. CDR1 is LNHNV, CDR2 YYDKDF, per germline (reference sequence). This CDR3 is built from 14 residues. V lost 1 base to trimming and J lost 4 bases; unmatched junction nucleotides: 4. CDR3 in amino acids: CATSRGRDSYEQYF. The CDR3 DNA sequence: TGTGCCACCAGCAGAGGCCGGGACAGTTACGAGCAGTACTTC.

V gene TRBV10-3 combines with J gene TRBJ2-7; D may be TRBD1 (5 bases). This CDR3 contains 12 residues. Deletions cut 6 bases from V and 4 bases from J, with 10 bases between. Germline lookup yields CDR1 ENHRY and CDR2 SYGVKD. CDR3 bases: TGTGCCATCAGGGAGACAGAATACGAGCAGTACTTC. This gives the protein CAIRETEYEQYF.

The chain is built from TRBV7-2 and TRBJ2-3; 7 bases are shared with TRBD2. CDR3 length: 16 amino acids. CDR1 and CDR2 from the germline V gene are SGHTA and FQGNSA. V dropped 4 bases and J dropped 0; count of bases not matched to a gene: 7. The DNA for the CDR3 is TGTGCCAGCAGCTGGATAGCGGGCCTCAGCACAGATACGCAGTATTTT. This encodes CASSWIAGLSTDTQYF.

The gene calls are TRBV24-1 and TRBJ2-5; TRBD2 matches at 9 bases. Losses at the gene ends were 5 bases for V and 1 base for J; bases not matched to a gene: 10. CDR1 is KGHDR and CDR2 is SFDVKD in the germline V gene. CDR3 size: 17 residues. CDR3 sequence: CATSGTSGRDFQETQYF. The CDR3 DNA follows: TGTGCCACCAGTGGTACTAGCGGGCGCGACTTCCAAGAGACCCAGTACTTC.

CDR3: CASSPPYRGDQPQHF. In nucleotides, the CDR3 is TGTGCCAGCAGTCCTCCGTACAGGGGGGATCAGCCCCAGCATTTT. The V call is TRBV12-3 or TRBV12-4, the J call TRBJ1-5; 8 bases match TRBD1. The CDR3 is made up of 15 amino acids. Trimming at V came to 5 bases and at J to 5 bases, leaving 8 bases not matched to a gene.